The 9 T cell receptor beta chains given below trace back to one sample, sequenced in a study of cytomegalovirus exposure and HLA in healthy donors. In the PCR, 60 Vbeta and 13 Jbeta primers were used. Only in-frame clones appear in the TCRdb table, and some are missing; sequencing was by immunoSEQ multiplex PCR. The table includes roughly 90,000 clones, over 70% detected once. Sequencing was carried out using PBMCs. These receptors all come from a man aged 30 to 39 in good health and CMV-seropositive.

CDR3 bases: TGTGCCAGCAGTTACTCGGGACAGGGAACGCAAGAGACCCAGTACTTC. Amino acids: CASSYSGQGTQETQYF. The J gene is TRBJ2-5, the V gene TRBV6-5; 9 nucleotides align to TRBD1. The CDR3 runs 16 residues. Trimming took 0 bases from V and 2 from J; bases not matched to a gene: 4. Germline CDR1 is MNHEY and CDR2 is SVGAGI.

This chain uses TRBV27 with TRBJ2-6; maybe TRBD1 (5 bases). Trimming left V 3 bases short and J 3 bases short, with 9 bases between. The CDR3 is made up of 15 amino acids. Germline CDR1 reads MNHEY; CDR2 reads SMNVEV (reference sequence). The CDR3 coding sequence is TGTGCCAGCAGTTTTAGAAGGGGTGGGGCCAACGTCCTGACTTTC. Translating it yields CASSFRRGGANVLTF.

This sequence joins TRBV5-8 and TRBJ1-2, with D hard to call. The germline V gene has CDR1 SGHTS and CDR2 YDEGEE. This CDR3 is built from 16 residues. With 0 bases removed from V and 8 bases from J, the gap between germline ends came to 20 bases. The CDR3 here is CASSLDLGFAGYGYTF. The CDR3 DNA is TGTGCCAGCAGCTTGGACCTAGGGTTTGCGGGGTACGGCTACACCTTC.

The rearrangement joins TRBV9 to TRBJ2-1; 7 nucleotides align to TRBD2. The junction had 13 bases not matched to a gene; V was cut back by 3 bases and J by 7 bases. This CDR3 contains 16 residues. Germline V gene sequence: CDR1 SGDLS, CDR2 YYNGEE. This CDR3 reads CASSATGGGRRNEQFF. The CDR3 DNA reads TGTGCCAGCAGCGCCACCGGAGGCGGGAGACGGAATGAGCAGTTCTTC.

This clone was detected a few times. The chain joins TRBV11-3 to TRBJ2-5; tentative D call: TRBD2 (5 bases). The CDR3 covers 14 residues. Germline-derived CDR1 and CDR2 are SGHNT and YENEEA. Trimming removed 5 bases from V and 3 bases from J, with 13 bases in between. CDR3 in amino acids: CASSPSRGEETQYF. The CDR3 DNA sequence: TGTGCCAGCAGCCCCTCTCGGGGAGAAGAGACCCAGTACTTC.

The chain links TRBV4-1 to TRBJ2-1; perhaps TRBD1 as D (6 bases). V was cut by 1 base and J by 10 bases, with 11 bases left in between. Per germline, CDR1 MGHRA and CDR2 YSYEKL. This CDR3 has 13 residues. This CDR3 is CASSQVPQGEQFF. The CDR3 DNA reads TGCGCCAGCAGCCAAGTACCCCAGGGGGAGCAGTTCTTC.

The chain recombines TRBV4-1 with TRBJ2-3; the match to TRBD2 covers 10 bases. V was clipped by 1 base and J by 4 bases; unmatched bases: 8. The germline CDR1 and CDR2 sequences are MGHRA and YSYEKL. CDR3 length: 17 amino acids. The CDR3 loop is CASSQVDSGGSADTQYF. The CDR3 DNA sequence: TGCGCCAGCAGCCAAGTTGATAGCGGGGGGAGTGCAGATACGCAGTATTTT.

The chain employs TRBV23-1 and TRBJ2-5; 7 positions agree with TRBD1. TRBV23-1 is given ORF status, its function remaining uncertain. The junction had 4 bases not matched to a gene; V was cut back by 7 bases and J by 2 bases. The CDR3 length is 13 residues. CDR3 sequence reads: CASTPDRQETQYF. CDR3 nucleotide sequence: TGCGCCAGCACCCCGGACAGGCAAGAGACCCAGTACTTC.

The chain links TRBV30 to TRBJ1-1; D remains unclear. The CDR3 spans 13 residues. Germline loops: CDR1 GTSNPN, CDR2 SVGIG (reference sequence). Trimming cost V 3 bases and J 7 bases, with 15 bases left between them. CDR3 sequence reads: CAWRGPRGIEAFF. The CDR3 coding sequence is TGTGCCTGGAGAGGTCCGAGAGGGATTGAAGCTTTCTTT.